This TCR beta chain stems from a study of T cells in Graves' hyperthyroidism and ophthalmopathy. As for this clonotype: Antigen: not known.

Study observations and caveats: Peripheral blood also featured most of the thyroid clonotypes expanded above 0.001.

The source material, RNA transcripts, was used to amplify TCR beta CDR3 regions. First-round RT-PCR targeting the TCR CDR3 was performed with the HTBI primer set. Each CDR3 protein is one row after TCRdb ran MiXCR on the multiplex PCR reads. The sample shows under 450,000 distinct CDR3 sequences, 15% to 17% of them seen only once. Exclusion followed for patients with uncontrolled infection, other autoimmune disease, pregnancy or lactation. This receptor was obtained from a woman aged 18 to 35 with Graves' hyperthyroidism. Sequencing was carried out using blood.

The CDR3 DNA follows: TGCGCCAGCAGCTTGGGTTGGGCCGGATTCAGCTCCTACGAGCAGTACTTC. Amino acids: CASSLGWAGFSSYEQYF. The chain has TRBV5-1 and TRBJ2-7; D remains unclear. This CDR3 is 17 amino acids long. CDR1 and CDR2 from the germline V gene are SGHRS and YFSETQ. V shed 0 bases and J shed 0 bases, with 16 bases lying between them.